The TCR beta chain under discussion was sequenced for a study of T-cell memory formation after mild COVID-19. Across the study: Across donors, TCR clusters were largely donor specific.

UMIs and sample barcodes were carried by the TCR alpha and TCR beta cDNA libraries that 5'RACE produced using constant-segment primers. TCRdb recomputed calls from the 5' RACE reads with MiXCR, one row per CDR3 protein. The table includes 30,000 to 45,000 distinct CDR3 sequences, 10% to 12% detected once. General observations from the study: Contracting clones from day 15 to 85 had balanced CD4/CD8; later expanders favoured CD4+.

Deletions cut 3 bases from V and 3 bases from J, with 12 bases between. Germline V CDR1 and CDR2: SGHRS, YFSETQ. The CDR3 has 14 amino acids. This clonotype was seen many times. Its specificity is not known. Sequencing was carried out using PBMCs or a T cell subset sorted from them (not recorded which). This receptor was obtained from a man between 18 and 35 years old who had mild COVID-19 (a few samples of this study predate the infection). Cell type and time point are not known. The gene calls are TRBV5-1 and TRBJ1-2; no clear D gene. CDR3 protein: CASSSPSDYYGYTF. The CDR3 coding sequence is TGCGCCAGCAGCTCGCCCTCAGATTACTATGGCTACACCTTC.